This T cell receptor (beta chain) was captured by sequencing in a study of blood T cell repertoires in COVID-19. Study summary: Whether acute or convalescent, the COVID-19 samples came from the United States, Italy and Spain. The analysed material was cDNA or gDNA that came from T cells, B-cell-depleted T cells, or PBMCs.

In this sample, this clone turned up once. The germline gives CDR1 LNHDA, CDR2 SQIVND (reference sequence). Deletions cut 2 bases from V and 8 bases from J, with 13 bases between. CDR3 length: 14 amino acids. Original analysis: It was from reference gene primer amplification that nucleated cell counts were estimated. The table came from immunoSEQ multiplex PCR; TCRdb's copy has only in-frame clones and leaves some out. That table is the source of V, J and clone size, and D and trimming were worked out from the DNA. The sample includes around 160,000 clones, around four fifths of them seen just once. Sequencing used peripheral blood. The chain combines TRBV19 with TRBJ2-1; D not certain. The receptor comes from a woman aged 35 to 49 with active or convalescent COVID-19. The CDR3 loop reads CASSISPPRDEQFF. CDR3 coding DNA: TGTGCCAGTAGTATATCACCCCCCCGCGATGAGCAGTTCTTC.